Each of the 15 T cell receptor beta chains below was sequenced from the same sample in a study of T cells in Graves' hyperthyroidism and ophthalmopathy. Template material for amplifying TCR beta CDR3 regions consisted of RNA transcripts. Initially, a first-round RT-PCR of the TCR CDR3 employed the HTBI primer set. TCRdb recomputed calls from the multiplex PCR reads with MiXCR, one row per CDR3 protein. This sample has about 740,000 distinct CDR3 sequences, with 11% to 15% found just once. The sample consisted of blood. The receptors here all came from a woman between 18 and 29 years old with Graves' hyperthyroidism.

This clonotype has at least ten counts. This chain joins TRBV20-1 and TRBJ1-2, with D possibly being TRBD1 (5 bases). The CDR3 extends over 12 amino acids. Trimming took off 8 bases at V and 4 bases at J, with 14 bases between the two ends. The germline V gene encodes CDR1 DFQATT and CDR2 SNEGSKA (reference sequence). CDR3 nucleotide sequence: TGCAGTAGCAGTGGCAGGGTCTATGGCTACACCTTC. It encodes CSSSGRVYGYTF.

This clonotype has a count of ten or more. The J gene is TRBJ1-1, the V gene TRBV28, with unresolved D. V was trimmed by 6 bases and J by 0 bases, leaving 14 bases between them. The CDR3 has 15 residues. The germline V gene encodes CDR1 MDHEN and CDR2 SYDVKM. The DNA of the CDR3 is TGTGCCAGCAGCCTCATTTCAGTTATGAACACTGAAGCTTTCTTT. Encoded protein: CASSLISVMNTEAFF. The complete variable domain, with remaining parts taken from reference TRBV28 and TRBJ1-1, reads DVKVTQSSRYLVKRTGEKVFLECVQDMDHENMFWYRQDPGLGLRLIYFSYDVKMKEKGDIPEGYSVSREKKERFSLILESASTNQTSMYLCASSLISVMNTEAFFGQGTRLTVV.

In DNA, the CDR3 is TGTGCCAGCAGCTCTGACTCACGCATCCACGAGCAGTACTTC. This codes for CASSSDSRIHEQYF. J is TRBJ2-7 and V is TRBV27; no clear D. The germline V gene has CDR1 MNHEY and CDR2 SMNVEV (reference sequence). The CDR3 is made up of 14 amino acids. Deletions cut 6 bases from V and 5 bases from J, with 17 bases between.

As concerns this clonotype: A much bigger clone sits one base away, suggesting this may be a read error. The CDR3 does not end in the conserved phenylalanine or tryptophan, so this is likely a read error. This sequence joins TRBV30 and TRBJ2-7; 11 positions agree with TRBD2. Germline loops: CDR1 GTSNPN, CDR2 SVGIG (reference sequence). V gave up 3 bases and J gave up 3 bases; unmatched junction bases: 7. The CDR3 spans 15 residues. CDR3 DNA: TGTGCCTGGAGCGGCTCGACTAGCGGGGACTACGAGCAGTACCTC. Its protein is CAWSGSTSGDYEQYL.

The chain links TRBV5-1 to TRBJ2-3, with 13 bases that match TRBD2. CDR1 is SGHRS and CDR2 is YFSETQ in the germline V gene. The J segment lost 4 bases and the V segment lost 3 bases, leaving 5 bases of the junction unmatched. This CDR3 contains 16 residues. The CDR3 region is CASSSTSGRAPDTQYF. The CDR3 nucleotides read TGCGCCAGCAGCTCCACTAGCGGGAGGGCCCCAGATACGCAGTATTTT.

This clonotype was observed a few times. The rearrangement joins TRBV20-1 to TRBJ2-1; TRBD2 agrees at 7 bases. CDR1 DFQATT and CDR2 SNEGSKA come from the germline V gene (reference sequence). J was trimmed by 5 bases and V by 0 bases; bases with no gene match: 13. This CDR3 comprises 17 residues. DNA of the CDR3: TGCAGTGCTAGAGACGGCAAGGCGGGAGTCCCCCACAATGAGCAGTTCTTC. It encodes CSARDGKAGVPHNEQFF.

This clonotype was seen at least ten times. The genes are TRBV7-2 and TRBJ2-3; TRBD2 matches at 11 bases. CDR3 length: 18 residues. The V segment lost 0 bases and the J segment 4 bases; nucleotides outside the gene matches: 9. Germline V gene lookup returns CDR1 SGHTA and CDR2 FQGNSA. This chain's CDR3 is CASSLAGASGRRADTQYF. For the CDR3, the DNA is TGTGCCAGCAGCTTAGCTGGAGCTAGCGGGAGGAGGGCAGATACGCAGTATTTT. The entire variable domain, with the rest obtained from reference TRBV7-2 and TRBJ2-3, is as follows: GAGVSQSPSNKVTEKGKDVELRCDPISGHTALYWYRQSLGQGLEFLIYFQGNSAPDKSGLPSDRFSAERTGGSVSTLTIQRTQQEDSAVYLCASSLAGASGRRADTQYFGPGTRLTVL.

The rearrangement joins TRBV10-3 to TRBJ1-5, with D possibly matching TRBD1 (5 bases). V lost 7 bases to trimming and J lost 2 bases, with 12 bases between them. The germline gives CDR1 ENHRY, CDR2 SYGVKD. The CDR3 has 14 amino acids. The CDR3 DNA follows: TGTGCCATCAAATCGGGGCACGGCAATCAGCCCCAGCATTTT. This translates into CAIKSGHGNQPQHF.

This clonotype was seen a handful of times. The rearrangement uses TRBV5-1 and TRBJ2-7; the match to TRBD1 covers 7 bases. V dropped 2 bases and J dropped 6; count of bases not matched to a gene: 5. This CDR3 is built from 13 residues. Germline CDR1 is SGHRS and CDR2 is YFSETQ. The CDR3 is CASSFDTGVEQYF. CDR3 bases: TGCGCCAGCAGCTTTGATACAGGGGTCGAGCAGTACTTC.

This clonotype came up a few times. The chain is built from TRBV7-2 and TRBJ2-1, with 8 bases fitting TRBD2. Germline assignment: CDR1 SGHTA and CDR2 FQGNSA. The CDR3 length is 15 residues. V lost 2 bases and J lost 5; bases outside the gene matches: 5. The CDR3 loop reads CASSLSGTSNNEQFF. Written as DNA, the CDR3 is TGTGCCAGCAGCTTATCGGGGACTAGTAACAATGAGCAGTTCTTC.

This chain uses TRBV19 with TRBJ2-1, with D possibly being TRBD2 (5 bases). V was clipped by 5 bases and J by 6 bases, with 14 bases between them. The CDR3 totals 14 residues. Per germline, CDR1 LNHDA and CDR2 SQIVND (reference sequence). The CDR3 loop reads CASSLISEGNEQFF. The CDR3 bases are TGTGCCAGTAGTTTGATTAGCGAGGGCAATGAGCAGTTCTTC.

This clonotype was counted many times. This chain links TRBV2 with TRBJ2-2; D may correspond to TRBD1 or TRBD2 (6 bases each). The length of the CDR3 is 14 residues. The V gene's germline CDR1 is SNHLY and CDR2 FYNNEI. The V and J ends lost 8 bases and 7 bases respectively, with 17 bases between them. CDR3 sequence reads: CASGKGGRGGELFF. The CDR3 DNA follows: TGTGCCAGCGGGAAGGGGGGACGAGGCGGGGAGCTGTTTTTT.

In this sample, this clonotype turned up many times. This chain links TRBV20-1 with TRBJ2-5; 9 bases line up with TRBD2. CDR1 and CDR2 from the germline V gene are DFQATT and SNEGSKA (reference sequence). This CDR3 is built from 15 residues. Trimming at V came to 0 bases and at J to 4 bases, leaving 6 bases not matched to a gene. CDR3 sequence reads: CSARDDSGRTETQYF. The CDR3 DNA follows: TGCAGTGCTAGAGACGATAGCGGGAGAACAGAGACCCAGTACTTC.

This clonotype was picked up a small number of times. The chain recombines TRBV11-2 with TRBJ2-5; 11 nucleotides align to TRBD1. Germline V gene data show CDR1 as SGHAT and CDR2 as FQNNGV. There are 14 residues in the CDR3. After removal of 11 bases from V and 2 bases from J, the junction contained 7 bases not matched to a gene. The CDR3 DNA reads as TGTGCCGGCGGACGGGACAGGGGGCAAGAGACCCAGTACTTC. Protein product: CAGGRDRGQETQYF.

J is TRBJ2-1 and V is TRBV15; D is unclear. Germline lookup yields CDR1 LNHNV and CDR2 YYDKDF (reference sequence). The CDR3 has 14 amino acids. Trimming removed 3 bases from V and 8 bases from J, with 14 bases in between. CDR3 DNA sequence: TGTGCCACCAGCAGGGTTCCCCAACCTCATGAGCAGTTCTTC. This translates into CATSRVPQPHEQFF.